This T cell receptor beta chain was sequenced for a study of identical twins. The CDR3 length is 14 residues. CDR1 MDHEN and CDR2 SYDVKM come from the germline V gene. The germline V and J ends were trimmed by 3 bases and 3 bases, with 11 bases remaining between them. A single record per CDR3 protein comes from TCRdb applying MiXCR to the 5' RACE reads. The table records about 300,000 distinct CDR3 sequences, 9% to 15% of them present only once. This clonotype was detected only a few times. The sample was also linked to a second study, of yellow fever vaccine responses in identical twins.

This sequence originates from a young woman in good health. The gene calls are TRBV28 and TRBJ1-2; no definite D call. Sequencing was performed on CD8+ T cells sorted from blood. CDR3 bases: TGTGCCAGCAGTTTCCCGATGTTTGACTATGGCTACACCTTC. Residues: CASSFPMFDYGYTF.